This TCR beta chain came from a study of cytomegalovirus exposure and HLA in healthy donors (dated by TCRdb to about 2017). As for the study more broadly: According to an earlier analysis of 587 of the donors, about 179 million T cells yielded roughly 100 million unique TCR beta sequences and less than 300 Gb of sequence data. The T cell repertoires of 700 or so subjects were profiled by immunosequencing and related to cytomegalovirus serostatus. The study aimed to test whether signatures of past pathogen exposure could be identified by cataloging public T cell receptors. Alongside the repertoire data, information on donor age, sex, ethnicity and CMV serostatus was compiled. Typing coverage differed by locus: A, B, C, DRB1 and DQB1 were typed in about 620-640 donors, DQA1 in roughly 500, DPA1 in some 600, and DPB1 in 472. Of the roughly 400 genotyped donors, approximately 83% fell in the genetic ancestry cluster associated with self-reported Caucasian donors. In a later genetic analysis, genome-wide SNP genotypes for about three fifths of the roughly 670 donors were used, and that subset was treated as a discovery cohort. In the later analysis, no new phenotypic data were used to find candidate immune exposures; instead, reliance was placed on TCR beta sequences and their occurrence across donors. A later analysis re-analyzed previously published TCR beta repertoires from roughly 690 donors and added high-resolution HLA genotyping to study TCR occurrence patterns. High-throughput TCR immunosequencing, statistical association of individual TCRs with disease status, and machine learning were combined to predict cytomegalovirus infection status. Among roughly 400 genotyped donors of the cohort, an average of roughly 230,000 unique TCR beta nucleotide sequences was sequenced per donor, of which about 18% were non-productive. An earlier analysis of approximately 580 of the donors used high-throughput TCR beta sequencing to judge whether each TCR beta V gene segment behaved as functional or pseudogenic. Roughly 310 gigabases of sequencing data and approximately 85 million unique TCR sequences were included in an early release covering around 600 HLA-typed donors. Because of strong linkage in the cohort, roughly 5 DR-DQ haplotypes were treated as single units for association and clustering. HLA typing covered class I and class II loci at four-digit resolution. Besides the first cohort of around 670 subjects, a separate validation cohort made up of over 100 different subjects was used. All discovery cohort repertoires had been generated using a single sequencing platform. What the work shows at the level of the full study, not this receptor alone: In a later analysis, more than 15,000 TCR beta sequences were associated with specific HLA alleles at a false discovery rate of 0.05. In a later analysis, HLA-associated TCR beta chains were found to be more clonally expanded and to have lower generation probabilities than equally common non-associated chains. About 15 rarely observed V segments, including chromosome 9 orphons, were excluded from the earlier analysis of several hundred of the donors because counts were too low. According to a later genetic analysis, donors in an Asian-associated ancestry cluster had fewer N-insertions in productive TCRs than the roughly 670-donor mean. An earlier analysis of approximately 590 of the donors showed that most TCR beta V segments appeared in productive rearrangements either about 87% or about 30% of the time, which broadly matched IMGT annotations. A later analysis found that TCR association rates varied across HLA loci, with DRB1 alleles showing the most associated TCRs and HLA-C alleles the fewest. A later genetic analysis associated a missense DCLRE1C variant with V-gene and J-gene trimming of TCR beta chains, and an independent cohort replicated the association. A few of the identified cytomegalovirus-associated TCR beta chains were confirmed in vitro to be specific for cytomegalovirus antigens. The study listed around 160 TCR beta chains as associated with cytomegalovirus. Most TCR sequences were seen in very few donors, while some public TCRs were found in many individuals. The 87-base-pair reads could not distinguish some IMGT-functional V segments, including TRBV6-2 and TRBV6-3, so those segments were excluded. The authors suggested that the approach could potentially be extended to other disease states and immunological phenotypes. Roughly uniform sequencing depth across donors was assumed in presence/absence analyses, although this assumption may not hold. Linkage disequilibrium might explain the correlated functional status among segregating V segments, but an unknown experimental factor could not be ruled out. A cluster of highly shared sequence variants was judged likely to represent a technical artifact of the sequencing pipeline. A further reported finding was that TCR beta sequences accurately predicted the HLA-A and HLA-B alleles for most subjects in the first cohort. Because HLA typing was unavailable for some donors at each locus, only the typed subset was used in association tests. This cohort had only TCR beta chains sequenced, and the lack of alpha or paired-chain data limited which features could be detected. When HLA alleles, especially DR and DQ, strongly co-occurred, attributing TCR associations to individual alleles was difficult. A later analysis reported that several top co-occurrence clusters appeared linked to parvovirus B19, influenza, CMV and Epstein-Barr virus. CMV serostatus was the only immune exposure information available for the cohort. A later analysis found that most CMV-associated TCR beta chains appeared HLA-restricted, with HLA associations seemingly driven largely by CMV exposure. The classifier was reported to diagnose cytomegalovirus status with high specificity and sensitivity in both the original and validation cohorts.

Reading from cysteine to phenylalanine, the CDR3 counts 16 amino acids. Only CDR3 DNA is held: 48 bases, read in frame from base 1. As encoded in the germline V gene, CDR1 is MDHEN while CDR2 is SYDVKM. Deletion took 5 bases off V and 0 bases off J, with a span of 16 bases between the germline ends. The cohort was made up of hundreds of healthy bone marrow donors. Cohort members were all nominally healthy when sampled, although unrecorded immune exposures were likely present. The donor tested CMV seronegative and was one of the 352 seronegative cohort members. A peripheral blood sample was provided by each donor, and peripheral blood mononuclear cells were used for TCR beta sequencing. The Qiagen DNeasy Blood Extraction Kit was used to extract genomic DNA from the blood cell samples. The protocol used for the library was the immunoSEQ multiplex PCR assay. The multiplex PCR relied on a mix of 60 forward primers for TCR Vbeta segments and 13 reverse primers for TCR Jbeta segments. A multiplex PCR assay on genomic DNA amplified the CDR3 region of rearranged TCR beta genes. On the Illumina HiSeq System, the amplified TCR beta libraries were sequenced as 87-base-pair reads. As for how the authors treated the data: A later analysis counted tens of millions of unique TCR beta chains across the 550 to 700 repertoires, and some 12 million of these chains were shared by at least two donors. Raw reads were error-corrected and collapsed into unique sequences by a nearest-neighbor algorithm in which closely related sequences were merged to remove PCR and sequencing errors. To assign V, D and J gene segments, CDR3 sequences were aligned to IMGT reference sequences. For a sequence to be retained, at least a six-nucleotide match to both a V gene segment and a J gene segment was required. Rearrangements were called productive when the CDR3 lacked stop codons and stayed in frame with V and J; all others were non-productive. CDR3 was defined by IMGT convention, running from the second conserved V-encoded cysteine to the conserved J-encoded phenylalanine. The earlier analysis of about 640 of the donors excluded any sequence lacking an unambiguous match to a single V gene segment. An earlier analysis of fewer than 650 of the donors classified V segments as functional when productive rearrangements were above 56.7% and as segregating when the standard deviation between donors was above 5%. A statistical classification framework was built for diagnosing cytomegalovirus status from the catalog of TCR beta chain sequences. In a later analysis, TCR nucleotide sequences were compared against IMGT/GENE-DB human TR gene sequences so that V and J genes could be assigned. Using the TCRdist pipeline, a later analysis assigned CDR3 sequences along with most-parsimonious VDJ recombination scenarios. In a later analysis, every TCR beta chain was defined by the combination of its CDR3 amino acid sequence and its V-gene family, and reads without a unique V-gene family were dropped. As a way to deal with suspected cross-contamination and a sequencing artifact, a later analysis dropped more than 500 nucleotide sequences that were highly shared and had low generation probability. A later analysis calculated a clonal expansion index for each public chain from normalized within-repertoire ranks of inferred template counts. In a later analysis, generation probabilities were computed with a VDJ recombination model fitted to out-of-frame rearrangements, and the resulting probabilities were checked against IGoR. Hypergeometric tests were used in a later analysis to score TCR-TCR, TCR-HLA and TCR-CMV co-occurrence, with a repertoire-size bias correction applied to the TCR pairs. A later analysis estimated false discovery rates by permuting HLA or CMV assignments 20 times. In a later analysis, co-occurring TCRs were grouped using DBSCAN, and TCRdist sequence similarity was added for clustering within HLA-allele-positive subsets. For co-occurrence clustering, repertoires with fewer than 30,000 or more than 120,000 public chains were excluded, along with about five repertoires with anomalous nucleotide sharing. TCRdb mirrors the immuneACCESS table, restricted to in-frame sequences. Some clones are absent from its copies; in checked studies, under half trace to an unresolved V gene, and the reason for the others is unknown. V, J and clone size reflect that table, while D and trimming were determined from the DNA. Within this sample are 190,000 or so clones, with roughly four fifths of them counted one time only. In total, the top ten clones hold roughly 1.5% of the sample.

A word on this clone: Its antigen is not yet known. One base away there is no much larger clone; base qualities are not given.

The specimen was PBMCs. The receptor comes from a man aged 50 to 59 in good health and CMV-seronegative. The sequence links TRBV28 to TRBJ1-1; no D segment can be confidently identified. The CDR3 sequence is CASSTPGRGVNTEAFF. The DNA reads TGTGCCAGCAGTACCCCCGGCCGGGGTGTGAACACTGAAGCTTTCTTT.